The 7 T cell receptor beta chains given below trace back to one sample, sequenced in a study of cytomegalovirus exposure and HLA in healthy donors. PCR involved 60 Vbeta and 13 Jbeta primers. Profiled with immunoSEQ multiplex PCR; TCRdb holds only in-frame clones, not every one. The data contain approximately 94,000 clones, approximately 76% of them singletons. Specimen: PBMCs. These receptors all stem from a man aged 25-45 years in good health and CMV-seropositive.

The rearrangement uses TRBV7-2 and TRBJ1-1; D is unresolved. V lost 1 base to trimming and J lost 6 bases, with 9 bases between them. CDR1 and CDR2 (germline): SGHTA, FQGNSA. CDR3 length: 13 residues. The CDR3, as DNA: TGTGCCAGCAGCTTAGAAGCGTACGCTGAAGCTTTCTTT. It encodes CASSLEAYAEAFF.

This clone occurred a few times. DNA of the CDR3: TGTGCCTGGAGTGTACGGCCGGGGGAAGCTTTCTTT. Its translation is CAWSVRPGEAFF. The chain combines TRBV30 with TRBJ1-1; D not resolved. This CDR3 region has 12 residues. Germline assignment: CDR1 GTSNPN and CDR2 SVGIG (reference sequence). Trimming took off 0 bases at V and 8 bases at J, with 10 bases between the two ends. Filled out from reference TRBV30 and TRBJ1-1, the complete variable domain reads SQTIHQWPATLVQPVGSPLSLECTVEGTSNPNLYWYRQAAGRGLQLLFYSVGIGQISSEVPQNLSASRPQDRQFILSSKKLLLSDSGFYLCAWSVRPGEAFFGQGTRLTVV.

This clone has only a few counts. The chain uses TRBV7-2 and TRBJ2-7; D might be TRBD1 (6 bases). The CDR3 runs to 15 residues. The ends were cut back, 0 bases at V and 3 bases at J, with 12 bases in the middle. CDR1 is SGHTA, CDR2 FQGNSA, per germline. The CDR3 loop reads CASSLATGPYYEQYF. The CDR3 nucleotides are TGTGCCAGCAGCTTAGCGACAGGCCCCTACTACGAGCAGTACTTC. The full variable domain, rest sourced from reference TRBV7-2 and TRBJ2-7, is GAGVSQSPSNKVTEKGKDVELRCDPISGHTALYWYRQSLGQGLEFLIYFQGNSAPDKSGLPSDRFSAERTGGSVSTLTIQRTQQEDSAVYLCASSLATGPYYEQYFGPGTRLTVT.

The table lists this clone with a count of one. V is TRBV28 and J is TRBJ2-7; D remains unclear. Trimming pared 6 bases from V and 0 bases from J, leaving 9 bases between. CDR1 MDHEN and CDR2 SYDVKM come from the germline V gene. CDR3 length: 13 amino acids. The CDR3 here is CASRGSSSYEQYF. CDR3 nucleotide sequence: TGTGCCAGCAGGGGCAGCAGCTCCTACGAGCAGTACTTC.

The rearrangement joins TRBV4-1 to TRBJ2-3; 7 bases are shared with TRBD2. This CDR3 is built from 15 residues. Germline-derived CDR1 and CDR2 are MGHRA and YSYEKL. Trimming removed 2 bases from V and 1 base from J; junction bases left unmatched: 3. As DNA, the CDR3 is TGCGCCAGCAGCCAACGGCTAGCGGGCACAGATACGCAGTATTTT. This translates into CASSQRLAGTDTQYF.

The V gene is TRBV7-2, the J gene TRBJ2-5, with 10 nucleotides matching TRBD2. V trimming: 0 bases; J trimming: 0 bases; junction bases outside the gene matches: 7. The CDR3 runs 18 residues. Germline-derived CDR1 and CDR2 are SGHTA and FQGNSA. The CDR3 reads CASSLAGTSVQYQETQYF. In nucleotides, the CDR3 is TGTGCCAGCAGCTTAGCCGGGACTAGCGTTCAGTACCAAGAGACCCAGTACTTC.

The rearrangement links TRBV30 to TRBJ1-2; TRBD1 aligns across 7 bases. Germline lookup yields CDR1 GTSNPN and CDR2 SVGIG (reference sequence). The length of the CDR3 is 13 residues. V was clipped by 6 bases and J by 2 bases; unmatched bases: 6. DNA of the CDR3: TGTGCCTGCCCAAACAGGGGAAACTATGGCTACACCTTC. Translating it yields CACPNRGNYGYTF.